The clone carrying this TCR beta chain came up a few times. Its target is unknown. The sample comes from a study of T cell repertoires in cytomegalovirus infection. As for the study in general: Selection of CMV epitopes for the study included recently identified HLA-C-restricted and well-studied HLA-B-restricted ones. Public TCR beta signature analysis indicated the presence of both CMV infection and matching HLA type.

V gave up 5 bases and J gave up 5 bases, with 15 bases separating them. Germline V CDR1 and CDR2: SGHTA, FQGNSA. CDR3 length: 14 amino acids. Study-wide findings and caveats: HLA-C-restricted CMV-specific TCR beta clonotypes were dominant in the ex vivo response.

Each CDR3 protein gets one entry after TCRdb re-called the reads with MiXCR. The profile shows around 50,000 distinct CDR3 sequences, roughly 20% of them singletons. Sample: CD8+ T cells from cultured PBMCs, taken from culture after CMV antigen stimulation. V is TRBV7-2 and J is TRBJ2-5; D unclear. The TCR was taken from a human donor in good health (CMV status not recorded). Some clones in this sample may be carry-over from other donors' samples. The chain's CDR3 is CASSLGKSRETQYF. The CDR3 coding sequence is TGTGCCAGCAGCCTCGGCAAGTCACGGGAGACCCAGTACTTC.